This passage covers 28 T cell receptor beta chains from one sample sequenced in a study of T cell changes during pregnancy in multiple sclerosis. Generated by immunoSEQ multiplex PCR, the TCRdb table keeps only in-frame clones and is missing some. The sample has 120,000 or so clones; about 93% are singletons. This specimen consisted of peripheral blood, obtained before pregnancy. These receptor sequences come from a female donor with multiple sclerosis, enrolled in a pregnancy study.

The chain employs TRBV6-6 and TRBJ2-3; perhaps TRBD1 as D (6 bases). The CDR3 sequence is 16 residues long. From germline, CDR1 is MNHNY and CDR2 SVGAGI (reference sequence). Trimming left V 0 bases short and J 5 bases short, with 15 bases between. The CDR3 loop is CASSYSSVGAGDTQYF. The CDR3 coding sequence is TGTGCCAGCAGTTACTCGAGTGTGGGGGCAGGAGATACGCAGTATTTT.

This chain connects TRBV30 to TRBJ2-1; the match to TRBD2 covers 9 bases. Germline lookup yields CDR1 GTSNPN and CDR2 SVGIG (reference sequence). This CDR3 spans 14 amino acids. Unmatched junction bases numbered 3, after V lost 0 bases and J lost 6 bases. The CDR3 region has the DNA TGTGCCTGGAGTGTGGCGGGGGGGGTCAATGAGCAGTTCTTC. It specifies CAWSVAGGVNEQFF.

The chain carries TRBV28 and TRBJ2-7; maybe TRBD2 (6 bases). The CDR3 loop spans 12 amino acids. V was clipped by 6 bases and J by 6 bases, with 12 bases between them. Germline CDR1 is MDHEN and CDR2 is SYDVKM. The CDR3 loop reads CASRYRRGEQYF. The CDR3 DNA reads TGTGCCAGCAGGTACAGGAGGGGCGAGCAGTACTTC.

This chain uses TRBV5-6 with TRBJ1-2; the D gene is possibly TRBD1 (5 bases). This CDR3 is 16 amino acids long. Germline CDR1 SGHDT, CDR2 YYEEEE. The germline V and J ends were trimmed by 1 base and 4 bases, with 17 bases remaining between them. CDR3 nucleotide sequence: TGTGCCAGCAGCTTGCCTCCTCGAAGGGGTTCCTATGGCTACACCTTC. Protein product: CASSLPPRRGSYGYTF.

The CDR3 reads CASSRGLTDTQYF. CDR3 bases: TGTGCCAGCAGCCGTGGGCTCACAGATACGCAGTATTTT. This sequence joins TRBV7-7 and TRBJ2-3; D unclear. Trimming pared 5 bases from V and 2 bases from J, leaving 8 bases between. The germline CDR1 and CDR2 sequences are SSHAT and FNYEAQ (reference sequence). The CDR3 consists of 13 residues.

The chain joins TRBV18 to TRBJ1-1; possibly TRBD1 for D (6 bases). The CDR3 runs 15 residues. Trimming left V 3 bases short and J 0 bases short, with 11 bases between. Germline V gives CDR1 KGHSH, CDR2 LQKENI. The chain's CDR3 is CASSPMDSMNTEAFF. The CDR3 nucleotides read TGTGCCAGCTCACCCATGGACAGCATGAACACTGAAGCTTTCTTT.

The chain is built from TRBV10-2 and TRBJ1-1; 9 nucleotides line up with TRBD1. V lost 8 bases and J lost 2; bases outside the gene matches: 6. CDR1 WSHSY and CDR2 SAAADI come from the germline V gene. This CDR3 is 14 amino acids long. CDR3 in DNA: TGCGCCAGCGGGGACAGGGTGCCTAACACTGAAGCTTTCTTT. Translating gives CASGDRVPNTEAFF.

The chain recombines TRBV29-1 with TRBJ1-3; D gene ambiguous. The germline gives CDR1 SQVTM, CDR2 ANQGSEA. Trimming removed 4 bases from V and 0 bases from J, with 10 bases in between. This CDR3 is built from 14 residues. The CDR3 here is CSVVLTNSGNTIYF. CDR3 nucleotide sequence: TGCAGCGTTGTACTAACTAACTCTGGAAACACCATATATTTT.

This clone was recorded once. The chain employs TRBV5-1 and TRBJ2-7; tentative D call: TRBD1 (6 bases). Trimming removed 2 bases at V and 0 bases at J, with 12 bases between. Germline V gene sequence: CDR1 SGHRS, CDR2 YFSETQ. The CDR3 extends over 15 amino acids. The CDR3 loop reads CASSFRQARSYEQYF. The CDR3 region has the DNA TGCGCCAGCAGCTTCCGACAGGCACGCTCCTACGAGCAGTACTTC.

The chain is built from TRBV15 and TRBJ1-2, with TRBD1 as a possible D gene (5 bases). The CDR3 length is 15 residues. V lost 1 base, J lost 4 bases, and 13 bases lay in between. Germline CDR1 and CDR2: LNHNV and YYDKDF (reference sequence). CDR3 residues: CATSRGGEGSYGYTF. Written as DNA, the CDR3 is TGTGCCACCAGCAGAGGGGGGGAGGGGAGCTATGGCTACACCTTC.

The chain links TRBV2 to TRBJ2-5; a possible D gene is TRBD2 (6 bases). V was shortened by 6 bases and J by 1 base, with 12 bases between the two germline ends. In germline, CDR1 is SNHLY, CDR2 FYNNEI. CDR3 length equals 14 residues. The CDR3 region is CASRVGGPQETQYF. The CDR3 region has the DNA TGTGCCAGCAGAGTCGGGGGTCCCCAAGAGACCCAGTACTTC.

Here the CDR3 DNA reads TGCAGCGTTGGTGAGGCGGGGAACACCTTC. This translates into CSVGEAGNTF. The chain couples TRBV29-1 to TRBJ1-2, with D unclear. V lost 4 bases and J lost 12, with 12 bases in between. Per the germline V gene, CDR1 is SQVTM and CDR2 is ANQGSEA. The CDR3 spans 10 residues. Together with reference TRBV29-1 and TRBJ1-2, the CDR3 gives the full variable domain: SAVISQKPSRDICQRGTSLTIQCQVDSQVTMMFWYRQQPGQSLTLIATANQGSEATYESGFVIDKFPISRPNLTFSTLTVSNMSPEDSSIYLCSVGEAGNTFGSGTRLTVV.

The rearrangement uses TRBV5-4 and TRBJ1-2; D remains unclear. V shed 1 base and J shed 3 bases, with 7 bases lying between them. CDR1 and CDR2 (germline): SGHNT, YYREEE (reference sequence). The CDR3 is 13 residues long. The DNA for the CDR3 is TGTGCCAGCAGCTTGCAGGCCGACTATGGCTACACCTTC. Amino acid sequence: CASSLQADYGYTF.

This chain links TRBV9 with TRBJ2-3, with 7 bases matching TRBD2. Germline CDR1 SGDLS, CDR2 YYNGEE. Trimming cost V 0 bases and J 3 bases; bases outside gene matches: 4. This CDR3 is built from 15 residues. CDR3 residues: CASSVVPSGTDTQYF. The CDR3 DNA is TGTGCCAGCAGCGTAGTTCCTAGCGGAACAGATACGCAGTATTTT.

The chain links TRBV5-6 to TRBJ1-1; a weak D match, TRBD1 (6 bases). The CDR3 has 14 residues. Germline V lookup: CDR1 SGHDT, CDR2 YYEEEE. Trimming shortened V by 1 base and J by 4 bases, and 11 bases separated the two germline ends. The CDR3: CASSLTGTSTEAFF. The CDR3 coding sequence is TGTGCCAGCAGCTTGACAGGGACTAGCACTGAAGCTTTCTTT.

The DNA of the CDR3 is TGTGCCAGCACCACCCCAGGGTACCATGAGCAGTTCTTC. As protein: CASTTPGYHEQFF. The chain carries TRBV6-5 and TRBJ2-1, with D maybe TRBD1 (5 bases). Looked up from germline, CDR1 is MNHEY and CDR2 is SVGAGI. The V gene lost 7 bases and the J gene lost 8 bases, with 15 bases spanning the gap. The CDR3 is 13 residues long.

J is TRBJ2-6 and V is TRBV18; D is perhaps TRBD1 (6 bases). The CDR3 runs 18 residues. V was clipped by 4 bases and J by 4 bases, with 20 bases between them. Germline CDR1 KGHSH, CDR2 LQKENI. CDR3 sequence reads: CASSRGTLNGAGANVLTF. The CDR3 DNA sequence: TGTGCCAGCTCACGGGGGACACTAAATGGCGCGGGGGCCAACGTCCTGACTTTC.

J is TRBJ2-3 and V is TRBV5-1; 10 bases are shared with TRBD1. The CDR3 is made up of 15 amino acids. V was clipped by 0 bases and J by 4 bases; unmatched bases: 2. Germline-derived CDR1 and CDR2 are SGHRS and YFSETQ. CDR3 protein: CASSLGGTGADTQYF. CDR3 nucleotides: TGCGCCAGCAGCTTGGGGGGGACAGGGGCAGATACGCAGTATTTT. The full variable domain, with the rest looked up from reference TRBV5-1 and TRBJ2-3, is KAGVTQTPRYLIKTRGQQVTLSCSPISGHRSVSWYQQTPGQGLQFLFEYFSETQRNKGNFPGRFSGRQFSNSRSEMNVSTLELGDSALYLCASSLGGTGADTQYFGPGTRLTVL.

The rearrangement links TRBV7-2 to TRBJ2-3, with 8 bases aligning to TRBD2. CDR1 is SGHTA and CDR2 is FQGNSA in the germline V gene. The CDR3 is 16 residues long. The V gene end was trimmed by 2 bases and the J gene end by 4 bases; junction bases not matched to a gene: 8. CDR3 nucleotide sequence: TGTGCCAGCAGCTTACGGTCGGGAGGGTACGCAGATACGCAGTATTTT. Protein product: CASSLRSGGYADTQYF.

This chain connects TRBV7-8 to TRBJ1-2; D uncertain. V shed 5 bases and J shed 8 bases, with 15 bases lying between them. CDR1 and CDR2 from the germline V gene are SGHVS and FQNEAQ. The CDR3 extends over 13 amino acids. CDR3 sequence: CASSLEGRGGYTF. The CDR3 DNA follows: TGTGCCAGCAGCCTCGAAGGGAGAGGCGGCTACACCTTC.

V gene TRBV10-3 combines with J gene TRBJ1-2; D is unclear. CDR1 is ENHRY and CDR2 is SYGVKD in the germline V gene. CDR3 length equals 13 residues. V was pared by 8 bases and J by 2 bases, with 12 bases between. The chain's CDR3 is CAIGPGTNYGYTF. The CDR3 nucleotides are TGTGCCATCGGTCCGGGAACCAACTATGGCTACACCTTC.

The chain combines TRBV7-2 with TRBJ2-7; 10 nucleotides match TRBD1. V lost 5 bases and J lost 3; bases outside the gene matches: 4. The CDR3 has 14 amino acids. The germline V gene has CDR1 SGHTA and CDR2 FQGNSA. The CDR3 loop is CASSPRDRGYEQYF. CDR3 in DNA: TGTGCCAGCAGCCCACGGGACAGGGGCTACGAGCAGTACTTC. The full variable domain, rest sourced from reference TRBV7-2 and TRBJ2-7, is GAGVSQSPSNKVTEKGKDVELRCDPISGHTALYWYRQSLGQGLEFLIYFQGNSAPDKSGLPSDRFSAERTGGSVSTLTIQRTQQEDSAVYLCASSPRDRGYEQYFGPGTRLTVT.

The chain is built from TRBV28 and TRBJ2-2; D uncertain. This CDR3 spans 14 amino acids. The V gene lost 11 bases and the J gene lost 7 bases, with 20 bases spanning the gap. The germline V gene has CDR1 MDHEN and CDR2 SYDVKM. In DNA, the CDR3 is TGTGCCGCCTGCCCTCATGCCGGAGTCGGGGAGCTGTTTTTT. Translated, it gives CAACPHAGVGELFF.

As regards this clone: The identical CDR3 is also encoded by other nucleotide sequences in the sample. The chain is built from TRBV9 and TRBJ2-1, with 13 bases aligning to TRBD2. The CDR3 is 15 amino acids. The ends lost 0 bases at V and 6 bases at J; junction bases unmatched: 0. Germline CDR1 is SGDLS and CDR2 is YYNGEE. Written as DNA, the CDR3 is TGTGCCAGCAGCGTAGGGACTAGCGGGGGCAATGAGCAGTTCTTC. Its translation: CASSVGTSGGNEQFF. The variable domain in full, with the rest retrieved from reference TRBV9 and TRBJ2-1, is DSGVTQTPKHLITATGQRVTLRCSPRSGDLSVYWYQQSLDQGLQFLIQYYNGEERAKGNILERFSAQQFPDLHSELNLSSLELGDSALYFCASSVGTSGGNEQFFGPGTRLTVL.

The chain couples TRBV19 to TRBJ1-5, with a tentative D call TRBD1 (5 bases). Germline CDR1 is LNHDA and CDR2 is SQIVND (reference sequence). Trimming shortened V by 8 bases and J by 0 bases, and 14 bases separated the two germline ends. The CDR3 runs to 15 residues. The CDR3 sequence is CASVGARGSNQPQHF. CDR3 bases: TGTGCCAGTGTTGGGGCAAGGGGTAGCAATCAGCCCCAGCATTTT.

This sequence joins TRBV18 and TRBJ2-2; perhaps TRBD2 as D (6 bases). CDR1 and CDR2 from the germline V gene are KGHSH and LQKENI. Deletions cut 6 bases from V and 1 base from J, with 15 bases between. This CDR3 is built from 16 residues. The CDR3 region has the DNA TGTGCCAGCTCGAGGGGAGGAACATTGAACACCGGGGAGCTGTTTTTT. It translates to CASSRGGTLNTGELFF.

The chain couples TRBV19 to TRBJ1-1; D is possibly TRBD1 (5 bases). Germline assignment: CDR1 LNHDA and CDR2 SQIVND (reference sequence). This CDR3 comprises 10 residues. V was trimmed by 8 bases and J by 12 bases, leaving 13 bases between them. Here the CDR3 DNA reads TGTGCCAGTGGGACTTGGTTTACTTTCTTT. It is translated as CASGTWFTFF.

The chain combines TRBV6-5 with TRBJ2-7, with 11 bases identical to TRBD1. J was trimmed by 3 bases and V by 4 bases; bases with no gene match: 5. CDR1 is MNHEY, CDR2 SVGAGI, per germline. The CDR3 is made up of 15 amino acids. DNA for the CDR3: TGTGCCAGCAGTTTCTCCGGGACAGGGGGCTACGAGCAGTACTTC. Translation: CASSFSGTGGYEQYF.